The rows below give T cell receptor beta chains drawn from one sample of a study of vaccination effects on CD4 cells after COVID-19. Their antigen targets remain unknown. Sequencing used immunoSEQ multiplex PCR; TCRdb keeps in-frame clones, though not all of them. The repertoire consists of 65,000 to 75,000 clones, with 74% occurring once and the leading ten covering roughly 1.5%. The source material was CD4+ T cells from PBMCs cultured with HCoV-229E spike peptides, sampled after COVID-19 vaccination. Receptor source: a human donor who received a COVID-19 vaccine. Both conserved end residues are part of each CDR3. Fields, in order: CDR3 protein, CDR3 DNA, clone size, D gene, J gene, CDR3 length, V gene. The D gene is left open where the match is weak. Clone size, where shown, is once, few, many, or a class for clones that have expanded.

CASSLVSELAKNIQYF	TGTGCCAGCAGCTTAGTCAGTGAACTAGCCAAAAACATTCAGTACTTC	NA	NA	TRBJ2-4	16	TRBV7-2
CASSPQGGDTQYF	TGTGCCAGCAGCCCACAGGGGGGAGATACGCAGTATTTT	NA	TRBD1	TRBJ2-3	13	TRBV7-3
CASRKPGQGIRGNTEAFF	TGTGCCAGTAGAAAACCGGGACAGGGGATTCGTGGGAACACTGAAGCTTTCTTT	NA	TRBD1	TRBJ1-1	18	TRBV19
CASSPAGQGAGRATEAFF	TGTGCCAGCTCACCAGCGGGGCAGGGGGCTGGGCGGGCCACTGAAGCTTTCTTT	NA	TRBD1	TRBJ1-1	18	TRBV18
CASSFFATGTGKETQYF	TGTGCCAGCAGCTTTTTTGCGACCGGGACAGGGAAAGAGACCCAGTACTTC	NA	TRBD1	TRBJ2-5	17	TRBV7-8
CASRQGLGADTQYF	TGTGCCAGCAGACAGGGTCTGGGGGCAGATACGCAGTATTTT	NA	NA	TRBJ2-3	14	TRBV27
CATSSSIITDTQYF	TGTGCCACCAGTAGCTCCATTATCACAGATACGCAGTATTTT	NA	NA	TRBJ2-3	14	TRBV24-1
CASSSMPGNTGELFF	TGTGCCAGCTCATCGATGCCAGGGAACACCGGGGAGCTGTTTTTT	NA	NA	TRBJ2-2	15	TRBV18
CASSLILSSGNTIYF	TGTGCCAGCAGTTTAATCCTGAGCTCTGGAAACACCATATATTTT	NA	NA	TRBJ1-3	15	TRBV28
CASSAQGLGYGYTF	TGTGCCAGCAGCGCGCAGGGATTGGGCTATGGCTACACCTTC	NA	NA	TRBJ1-2	14	TRBV7-2
CASSGRDRVETQYF	TGCGCCAGCAGCGGCCGGGACAGGGTAGAGACCCAGTACTTC	few	TRBD1	TRBJ2-5	14	TRBV4-1
CASRRDLNYGYTF	TGTGCCAGCAGGAGAGACCTTAACTATGGCTACACCTTC	few	NA	TRBJ1-2	13	TRBV7-2
CATIQGAAGELFF	TGTGCCACTATACAGGGGGCAGCCGGGGAGCTGTTTTTT	once	TRBD1	TRBJ2-2	13	TRBV12-3/TRBV12-4
CATSTQHNYGYTF	TGTGCCACCAGTACACAGCATAACTATGGCTACACCTTC	NA	NA	TRBJ1-2	13	TRBV24-1
CASRQGGQETQYF	TGTGCCTCAAGACAGGGGGGACAAGAGACCCAGTACTTC	NA	TRBD1	TRBJ2-5	13	TRBV30
CSVIGGQGSYNEQFF	TGCAGCGTTATTGGGGGGCAGGGCTCCTACAATGAGCAGTTCTTC	few	NA	TRBJ2-1	15	TRBV29-1
CASSNERPPNTGELFF	TGTGCCAGCAGCAATGAACGACCGCCGAACACCGGGGAGCTGTTTTTT	NA	NA	TRBJ2-2	16	TRBV21-1
CASSPRGVDEQFF	TGTGCCAGCAGCCCCCGGGGGGTCGATGAGCAGTTCTTC	once	TRBD2	TRBJ2-1	13	TRBV11-3
CASTKAGGPDTQYF	TGTGCCAGCACTAAAGCGGGGGGGCCAGATACGCAGTATTTT	NA	TRBD2	TRBJ2-3	14	TRBV7-2
CASSVDRGDTIYF	TGTGCCAGCAGTGTGGACAGGGGGGACACCATATATTTT	NA	TRBD1	TRBJ1-3	13	TRBV2
CASSLGPRGSTDTQYF	TGTGCCAGCAGCTTAGGTCCCAGGGGTAGCACAGATACGCAGTATTTT	NA	NA	TRBJ2-3	16	TRBV7-6
CASSSRLTAVDTDTQYF	TGTGCCAGTAGTAGCCGTTTGACAGCGGTGGACACAGATACGCAGTATTTT	NA	NA	TRBJ2-3	17	TRBV19
CASGSADSGDTEAFF	TGTGCCAGCGGATCAGCAGACAGTGGGGACACTGAAGCTTTCTTT	NA	NA	TRBJ1-1	15	TRBV19
CASSLGFNQPQHF	TGTGCCAGCAGCCTGGGGTTCAATCAGCCCCAGCATTTT	NA	NA	TRBJ1-5	13	TRBV5-6
CASSEAWDTVYF	TGTGCCAGCAGTGAAGCGTGGGACACCGTTTACTTC	NA	NA	TRBJ2-5	12	TRBV2
CASRLTGVGAGGTQYF	TGTGCCAGCAGACTCACAGGGGTTGGGGCGGGGGGTACGCAGTATTTT	NA	NA	TRBJ2-3	16	TRBV2
CASSQRTPPAGEEGYTF	TGTGCCAGCAGCCAGCGTACACCCCCGGCCGGGGAAGAAGGCTACACCTTC	NA	NA	TRBJ1-2	17	TRBV7-2
CAWSRGGGTETQYF	TGTGCCTGGAGTAGGGGAGGGGGAACAGAGACCCAGTACTTC	NA	NA	TRBJ2-5	14	TRBV30
CASSNTWTSGRTPLHF	TGTGCCAGTAGTAACACCTGGACCTCGGGAAGGACACCCCTCCACTTT	few	NA	TRBJ1-6	16	TRBV19
CASSLATAGSNQPQHF	TGTGCCAGCAGCTTAGCCACGGCCGGTAGCAATCAGCCCCAGCATTTT	NA	NA	TRBJ1-5	16	TRBV7-8
CASSLSGQGRANVLTF	TGCGCCAGCAGCTTGTCGGGACAGGGAAGGGCCAACGTCCTGACTTTC	NA	TRBD1	TRBJ2-6	16	TRBV5-1
CASSSRGPSYNEQFF	TGTGCCAGCAGCTCGCGGGGGCCTTCCTACAATGAGCAGTTCTTC	NA	NA	TRBJ2-1	15	TRBV7-3
CASSEVAGWGNQPQHF	TGTGCCAGCAGTGAAGTGGCGGGTTGGGGCAATCAGCCCCAGCATTTT	few	NA	TRBJ1-5	16	TRBV6-1
CASSLDVQGSRTGELFF	TGCGCCAGCAGCTTGGATGTCCAGGGTAGTAGGACCGGGGAGCTGTTTTTT	NA	NA	TRBJ2-2	17	TRBV5-1
CASSSDSNSPLHF	TGCGCCAGCAGCTCGGACAGTAATTCACCCCTCCACTTT	NA	NA	TRBJ1-6	13	TRBV5-1
CASSQSGLSGNTIYF	TGTGCCAGCAGCCAATCGGGCTTGTCTGGAAACACCATATATTTT	NA	NA	TRBJ1-3	15	TRBV3-1/TRBV3-2
CSARGTRGENF	TGCAGTGCTAGAGGAACGAGAGGGGAAAACTTC	NA	NA	TRBJ1-2	11	TRBV20-1
CASSKSSLGEKLFF	TGTGCCAGCAGCAAGAGCAGCTTAGGTGAAAAACTGTTTTTT	NA	NA	TRBJ1-4	14	TRBV21-1
CASSSLGEYSGYTF	TGCGCCAGCAGCTCCCTCGGAGAGTACAGTGGCTACACCTTC	NA	NA	TRBJ1-2	14	TRBV5-1
CASERGHNTDTQYF	TGTGCCAGCGAGCGGGGGCACAACACAGATACGCAGTATTTT	NA	TRBD2	TRBJ2-3	14	TRBV5-6
CASSPAQETQYF	TGTGCCAGCTCACCCGCCCAAGAGACCCAGTACTTC	few	NA	TRBJ2-5	12	TRBV18
CASSRTGVGQPQHF	TGTGCCAGCAGCCGTACAGGGGTAGGCCAGCCCCAGCATTTT	NA	TRBD1	TRBJ1-5	14	TRBV9
CASTRTVGEKLFF	TGTGCCAGCACCCGGACGGTGGGTGAAAAACTGTTTTTT	NA	NA	TRBJ1-4	13	TRBV6-5
CASSQDMQGEAFF	TGTGCCAGCAGCCAAGATATGCAGGGAGAAGCTTTCTTT	NA	NA	TRBJ1-1	13	TRBV3-1/TRBV3-2
CASSYGGARQPQHF	TGTGCCAGCAGTTACGGGGGCGCAAGGCAGCCCCAGCATTTT	NA	NA	TRBJ1-5	14	TRBV6-2/TRBV6-3
CASSPIWAGGDYGYTF	TGTGCCAGCTCACCTATTTGGGCAGGTGGGGACTATGGCTACACCTTC	NA	NA	TRBJ1-2	16	TRBV18
CASSGRLGDTGELFF	TGCGCCAGCAGCGGTCGGCTAGGGGACACCGGGGAGCTGTTTTTT	NA	NA	TRBJ2-2	15	TRBV5-1
CASSWGTGDYGYTF	TGTGCCAGCAGCTGGGGTACCGGGGACTATGGCTACACCTTC	once	NA	TRBJ1-2	14	TRBV6-5
CAITENRGRTTGELFF	TGTGCCATCACTGAAAACAGGGGGCGGACCACCGGGGAGCTGTTTTTT	NA	TRBD1	TRBJ2-2	16	TRBV10-3
CASSQTVAGVNEQFF	TGCGCCAGCAGCCAGACGGTAGCGGGGGTCAATGAGCAGTTCTTC	NA	TRBD2	TRBJ2-1	15	TRBV5-1